Sequencing of this TCR beta chain was carried out in a study of shared clonotypes between healthy human individuals. It was across several immunoSEQ plates that each subset's genomic DNA was evenly split. Clones were sequenced by immunoSEQ multiplex PCR, and TCRdb holds only the in-frame ones, with some missing. The sample consists of about 2 million clones, 90% to 95% of them appearing once. Study-level points and caveats: Clonotype sharing across a handful of donors was observed for 4.5% to 6.5% of naive CD4 clonotypes.

Comments on this clone: What it binds is unknown.

There were no recent acute infections or vaccinations among the donors, who were healthy HIV-negative adults. What was sequenced was naive CD4+ T cells sorted from blood. Indicated subset: CD45RA+ positively selected. This TCR derives from a man between 18 and 29 years old in good health.

The CDR3 loop is CASSRSGMNTGELFF. CDR3 coding DNA: TGCGCCAGCAGCCGCTCAGGGATGAACACCGGGGAGCTGTTTTTT. The chain recombines TRBV5-1 with TRBJ2-2; tentative D call: TRBD1 (5 bases). From germline, CDR1 is SGHRS and CDR2 YFSETQ. The CDR3 is 15 residues long. Trimming removed 4 bases at V and 1 base at J, with 11 bases between.